This T cell receptor (beta chain) was obtained from a study of metastatic and nonmetastatic thyroid tumors. Study context: Thyroid patients, malignant and benign, had repertoires compared across blood and tumor or nodule tissue. Whole-study results and caveats: Versus benign nodules, malignant thyroid tumors reportedly had significantly higher TCR beta diversity, in blood and tumor.

V was pared by 6 bases and J by 0 bases, with 6 bases between. Germline loops: CDR1 MNHNS, CDR2 SASEGT. CDR3 size: 13 residues. This clone was detected many times. Its antigen is not known. Original handling: Using the CDR3 differences seen across clinicopathological groups, the authors built a distant-metastasis classifier for papillary thyroid cancer, which was meant to discriminate distant-metastatic patients. TCRdb reanalyzed the PCR reads via MiXCR. The V and J calls were determined by TCRdb, not by the authors. This table has around 12,000 clones, over 10% appearing once. No treatment of any kind had been given to any patient before thyroid surgery.

The rearrangement uses TRBV6-1 and TRBJ1-5; D not certain. The TCR originated in a female donor with papillary thyroid cancer or a benign thyroid nodule (not recorded which). Some clones in this sample may be carry-over from other donors' samples. Sequenced input: blood. The CDR3 bases are TGTGCCAGCAGGGACCTTAGCAATCAGCCCCAGCATTTT. Protein sequence: CASRDLSNQPQHF.